This T cell receptor (beta chain) was recorded in a study of blood T cell repertoires in COVID-19. This CDR3 has 14 amino acids. V lost 1 base and J lost 9; bases outside the gene matches: 4. Germline values: CDR1 LGHDT, CDR2 YNNKEL (reference sequence). Sequencing was performed with immunoSEQ multiplex PCR; in TCRdb, only in-frame clones are kept and a portion is missing. Of more than 45,000 clones detected, 83% appear once; the ten largest clones hold 16%. The receptor was derived from a man aged 35 to 55 with acute or convalescent COVID-19. The chain employs TRBV3-1 (or the pseudogene TRBV3-2) and TRBJ2-3; the match to TRBD2 covers 10 bases. The sequencing sample was made of peripheral blood. DNA of the CDR3: TGTGCCAGCAGCCAAGGGACTAGCGGAAGGACGCAGTATTTT. Its protein is CASSQGTSGRTQYF.